These 16 T cell receptor beta chains were all obtained from the same sample, sequenced in a study of cytomegalovirus exposure and HLA in healthy donors. Method: immunoSEQ multiplex PCR; TCRdb's copy keeps in-frame clones and lacks some. The sample has 200,000 to 250,000 clones, approximately 82% seen once. The sequencing input was PBMCs. These receptors came from a woman under 30 in good health and CMV-seronegative.

This chain joins TRBV9 and TRBJ2-2; D is unclear. Per germline, CDR1 SGDLS and CDR2 YYNGEE. V was pared by 3 bases and J by 2 bases, with 11 bases between. This CDR3 contains 15 residues. CDR3 in DNA: TGTGCCAGCAGCGCGACCTTGGGAAACACCGGGGAGCTGTTTTTT. Protein: CASSATLGNTGELFF.

A note on this clone: It may be a read error: a sequence one base away is much more abundant. In the same sample, other DNA sequences code for this CDR3. This rearrangement joins TRBV28 to TRBJ1-2; unclear D gene. Trimming took off 2 bases at V and 2 bases at J, with 6 bases between the two ends. The germline CDR1 and CDR2 sequences are MDHEN and SYDVKM. The CDR3 totals 13 residues. CDR3 nucleotide sequence: TGTGCCAGCAGTTTAACGGGGAACTATGGCTACACCTTC. Its translation: CASSLTGNYGYTF.

The chain couples TRBV10-3 to TRBJ1-3, with a tentative D call TRBD1 (5 bases). Between the trimmed V and J ends, which lost 3 bases and 3 bases, there was a span of 9 bases. CDR3 length: 14 residues. Germline CDR1 reads ENHRY; CDR2 reads SYGVKD. The CDR3 sequence is CAISDWGDGNTIYF. The CDR3 nucleotides are TGTGCCATCAGTGATTGGGGGGATGGAAACACCATATATTTT.

The chain has TRBV6-6 and TRBJ1-6; D gene ambiguous. V shed 7 bases and J shed 7 bases, with 14 bases lying between them. The CDR3 loop spans 14 amino acids. Germline loops: CDR1 MNHNY, CDR2 SVGAGI (reference sequence). The chain's CDR3 is CASNPPGSNSPLHF. The CDR3 region has the DNA TGTGCCAGCAATCCCCCGGGTTCCAATTCACCCCTCCACTTT.

The table lists this clone with a count of one. V and J are TRBV19 and TRBJ1-2; weak D call: TRBD1 (6 bases). CDR1 is LNHDA, CDR2 SQIVND, per germline (reference sequence). Trimming cost V 4 bases and J 6 bases, with 12 bases left between them. CDR3 length equals 13 residues. The CDR3 region is CASSTQGMDGYTF. The CDR3 DNA follows: TGTGCCAGTAGTACACAGGGTATGGATGGCTACACCTTC.

This clone was seen repeatedly, ten times or more. The genes are TRBV9 and TRBJ2-1; 7 bases align to TRBD2. Germline CDR1 and CDR2: SGDLS and YYNGEE. The CDR3 sequence is 16 residues long. V dropped 2 bases and J dropped 2; count of bases not matched to a gene: 7. For the CDR3, the DNA is TGTGCCAGCAGCGTGGGGCTAGCGGCCCCCTACAATGAGCAGTTCTTC. This encodes CASSVGLAAPYNEQFF.

The chain links TRBV2 to TRBJ1-4; tentative D call: TRBD1 (6 bases). Looked up from germline, CDR1 is SNHLY and CDR2 is FYNNEI. There are 12 residues in the CDR3. V was pared by 5 bases and J by 8 bases, with 9 bases between. As DNA, the CDR3 is TGTGCCAGCAGTTTGGACAGAGAAAAACTGTTTTTT. Translation gives CASSLDREKLFF.

The CDR3 is CASSWASTDTQYF. The CDR3 DNA is TGTGCCAGCAGCTGGGCTAGCACAGATACGCAGTATTTT. V and J are TRBV9 and TRBJ2-3; no clear D. CDR1 is SGDLS, CDR2 YYNGEE, per germline. The CDR3 covers 13 residues. V lost 4 bases to trimming and J lost 0 bases, with 6 bases between them.

The rearrangement joins TRBV7-2 to TRBJ2-5; maybe TRBD2 (6 bases). Germline loops: CDR1 SGHTA, CDR2 FQGNSA. CDR3 length: 17 amino acids. Trimming removed 5 bases at V and 5 bases at J, with 24 bases between. The CDR3 bases are TGTGCCAGCAGCCCACTCGAAACCGGGAGAGGGTGGGAGACCCAGTACTTC. Protein sequence: CASSPLETGRGWETQYF. The entire variable domain, with the rest obtained from reference TRBV7-2 and TRBJ2-5, is as follows: GAGVSQSPSNKVTEKGKDVELRCDPISGHTALYWYRQSLGQGLEFLIYFQGNSAPDKSGLPSDRFSAERTGGSVSTLTIQRTQQEDSAVYLCASSPLETGRGWETQYFGPGTRLLVL.

The genes are TRBV30 and TRBJ2-1, with TRBD2 matching 12 bases. Trimming at V came to 1 base and at J to 9 bases, leaving 4 bases not matched to a gene. Germline V CDR1 and CDR2: GTSNPN, SVGIG (reference sequence). The CDR3 has 14 amino acids. The chain's CDR3 is CAWSETSGSGEQFF. In DNA, the CDR3 is TGTGCCTGGAGTGAGACTAGCGGGAGTGGTGAGCAGTTCTTC.

CDR3: CASSIDPRGLPSYEQYF. The DNA of the CDR3 is TGTGCCAGTAGTATAGATCCTCGGGGGCTCCCCTCCTACGAGCAGTACTTC. The chain has TRBV19 and TRBJ2-7; D is tentatively TRBD1 or TRBD2 (6 bases each). V lost 0 bases, J lost 0 bases, and 15 bases lay in between. CDR3 length: 17 amino acids. In germline, CDR1 is LNHDA, CDR2 SQIVND (reference sequence).

This chain links TRBV28 with TRBJ1-6, with a weak D call TRBD1 (5 bases). The CDR3 is 15 residues long. Germline values: CDR1 MDHEN, CDR2 SYDVKM. V was clipped by 8 bases and J by 7 bases, with 18 bases between them. The DNA for the CDR3 is TGTGCCAGCGGACTGCGGGGGGGGAGGAATTCACCCCTCCACTTT. Amino acids: CASGLRGGRNSPLHF.

This chain uses TRBV7-2 with TRBJ1-2; 7 nucleotides line up with TRBD1. The CDR3 loop spans 14 amino acids. Germline V CDR1 and CDR2: SGHTA, FQGNSA. The J segment lost 3 bases and the V segment lost 5 bases, leaving 6 bases of the junction unmatched. CDR3 DNA: TGTGCCAGCAGCCCACCCGGGACAGACTATGGCTACACCTTC. This sequence encodes CASSPPGTDYGYTF.

The V and J genes are TRBV6-5 and TRBJ2-7; D is perhaps TRBD1 (5 bases). With 10 bases removed from V and 0 bases from J, the gap between germline ends came to 10 bases. CDR1 is MNHEY and CDR2 is SVGAGI in the germline V gene. The CDR3 is 12 residues long. This chain's CDR3 is CATWGSSYEQYF. The CDR3 DNA reads TGTGCCACTTGGGGCAGCTCCTACGAGCAGTACTTC.

The genes are TRBV5-1 and TRBJ2-7, with a weak D call TRBD1 (6 bases). The CDR3 contains 13 residues. V gave up 3 bases and J gave up 3 bases, with 10 bases separating them. CDR1 and CDR2 (germline): SGHRS, YFSETQ. The CDR3 spells CASSWDTNYEQYF. DNA of the CDR3: TGCGCCAGCAGCTGGGACACCAACTACGAGCAGTACTTC.

V gene TRBV2 combines with J gene TRBJ1-1; D is perhaps TRBD1 (6 bases). The CDR3 spans 13 residues. The V gene's germline CDR1 is SNHLY and CDR2 FYNNEI. Trimming shortened V by 6 bases and J by 9 bases, and 17 bases separated the two germline ends. CDR3 sequence (DNA): TGTGCCAGCAGCCGTCTACAGGGAGAGAAAGCTTTCTTT. It is translated as CASSRLQGEKAFF.